The 4 T cell receptor beta chains given below trace back to one sample, sequenced in a study of T cells after yellow fever vaccination. Via MiXCR, TCRdb re-called the 5' RACE reads, giving one row per CDR3 protein. In the table there are about 240,000 distinct CDR3 sequences, 6.9% of which are singletons. The source material was CD4+ T cells sorted from PBMCs, sampled 15 days after the yellow fever booster vaccination. These receptor sequences come from a man between 25 and 39 years old who received the YFV17D yellow fever vaccine.

This chain connects TRBV15 to TRBJ2-1; D is undetermined. The CDR3 runs 20 residues. V gave up 0 bases and J gave up 0 bases, with 21 bases separating them. Germline CDR1 is LNHNV and CDR2 is YYDKDF (reference sequence). The DNA of the CDR3 is TGTGCCACCAGCAGAGATTACAGTACCTTCTCCAAAAGCTCCTACAATGAGCAGTTCTTC. As protein: CATSRDYSTFSKSSYNEQFF.

This clonotype appeared a few times. The chain uses TRBV6-2 or TRBV6-3 and TRBJ1-6, with TRBD1 identical over 8 bases. Germline V CDR1 and CDR2: MNHEY, SVGEGT. The CDR3 runs to 16 residues. V gave up 4 bases and J gave up 7 bases; unmatched junction bases: 9. The CDR3 is CASSFSGGRGNSPLHF. Here the CDR3 DNA reads TGTGCCAGCAGTTTCTCAGGGGGCCGGGGCAATTCACCCCTCCACTTT.

This clonotype was counted a few times. This chain connects TRBV4-1 to TRBJ2-2; TRBD2 aligns across 11 bases. The CDR3 loop spans 17 amino acids. Per the germline V gene, CDR1 is MGHRA and CDR2 is YSYEKL. With 3 bases clipped from V and 0 bases from J, the junction kept 3 bases outside the gene matches. CDR3 nucleotide sequence: TGCGCCAGCAGCCAGGCTAGCGGGGGGACGAACACCGGGGAGCTGTTTTTT. Its translation is CASSQASGGTNTGELFF.

The chain combines TRBV7-2 with TRBJ2-3, with D maybe TRBD2 (5 bases). Germline V CDR1 and CDR2: SGHTA, FQGNSA. This CDR3 is built from 13 residues. Between the trimmed V and J ends, which lost 6 bases and 6 bases, there was a span of 13 bases. CDR3 loop: CASREASLDTQYF. The CDR3 coding sequence is TGTGCCAGCAGGGAGGCTTCGTTGGATACGCAGTATTTT.